What follows is one T cell receptor (beta chain) and its context. The record originates from a study of blood T cell repertoires in COVID-19. Authors' analysis steps: For nucleated cells, counts were estimated from reference gene primer amplification. Produced via immunoSEQ multiplex PCR; TCRdb's table is partial and in-frame only. The V and J calls and clone size were taken over from that table, and D and trimming were inferred from the DNA. The repertoire holds about 170,000 clones, with roughly 80% as singletons. V was pared by 3 bases and J by 3 bases, with 7 bases of the junction left unmatched. The germline V gene encodes CDR1 SGHTA and CDR2 FQGNSA. This CDR3 has 15 amino acids.

The sequence was obtained from a woman of 80 years or more with COVID-19, enrolled during active disease. Sample: peripheral blood. The chain recombines TRBV7-2 with TRBJ1-2, with TRBD1 matching 7 bases. The CDR3 coding sequence is TGTGCCAGCAGCTTGCCCACAGGGGTGCACTATGGCTACACCTTC. Encoded protein: CASSLPTGVHYGYTF. The full variable domain, with the rest looked up from reference TRBV7-2 and TRBJ1-2, is GAGVSQSPSNKVTEKGKDVELRCDPISGHTALYWYRQSLGQGLEFLIYFQGNSAPDKSGLPSDRFSAERTGGSVSTLTIQRTQQEDSAVYLCASSLPTGVHYGYTFGSGTRLTVV.